The rows below give T cell receptor beta chains drawn from one sample of a study of glioma-infiltrating T cells after dendritic cell vaccination. Method: immunoSEQ multiplex PCR; TCRdb's copy keeps in-frame clones and lacks some. The sample lists tens of thousands of clones; around 80% were seen once. The sample in question was blood, obtained before dendritic cell vaccination. The receptor source for this set is a human donor with glioblastoma. Both conserved end residues are part of each CDR3. Each record gives: clone size, D gene, V gene, J gene, CDR3 protein, CDR3 DNA. A D gene is named only where the DNA matches it firmly. Clone size is given for some rows only: seen once, a few or many times, or a class if the clone is expanded.

clone size: -
D gene: -
V gene: TRBV6-5
J gene: TRBJ1-1
CDR3 protein: CASSGAVGRAAFF
CDR3 DNA: TGTGCCAGCAGTGGCGCCGTGGGGAGGGCAGCTTTCTTT

clone size: -
D gene: TRBD1
V gene: TRBV6-6
J gene: TRBJ1-6
CDR3 protein: CASSPTGGQNSPLHF
CDR3 DNA: TGTGCCAGCAGTCCGACAGGGGGTCAAAATTCACCCCTCCACTTT

clone size: few
D gene: -
V gene: TRBV21-1
J gene: TRBJ2-4
CDR3 protein: CASNTSGVGVSGLAGPKNIQYF
CDR3 DNA: TGTGCCAGTAACACATCGGGGGTGGGGGTATCAGGACTAGCGGGGCCCAAAAACATTCAGTACTTC

clone size: -
D gene: -
V gene: TRBV9
J gene: TRBJ2-7
CDR3 protein: CASSRASGGRTYEQYF
CDR3 DNA: TGTGCCAGCAGCCGCGCGTCAGGGGGGCGTACGTACGAGCAGTACTTC

clone size: -
D gene: TRBD1
V gene: TRBV4-1
J gene: TRBJ1-1
CDR3 protein: CASSLSGGGGATEAFF
CDR3 DNA: TGCGCCAGCAGCCTCTCAGGGGGAGGAGGAGCCACTGAAGCTTTCTTT

clone size: -
D gene: -
V gene: TRBV5-1
J gene: TRBJ1-4
CDR3 protein: CASRPQGQNEKLFF
CDR3 DNA: TGCGCCAGCAGGCCCCAGGGGCAAAATGAAAAACTGTTTTTT

clone size: -
D gene: TRBD1
V gene: TRBV2
J gene: TRBJ2-1
CDR3 protein: CASRADRDNEQFF
CDR3 DNA: TGTGCCAGCAGGGCAGACAGGGACAATGAGCAGTTCTTC

clone size: once
D gene: TRBD1
V gene: TRBV7-3
J gene: TRBJ2-1
CDR3 protein: CASSLGQGATNEQFF
CDR3 DNA: TGTGCCAGCAGCTTAGGACAGGGGGCTACAAATGAGCAGTTCTTC

clone size: -
D gene: TRBD1
V gene: TRBV5-8
J gene: TRBJ2-3
CDR3 protein: CASSPRTGPDTQYF
CDR3 DNA: TGTGCCAGCAGCCCCAGGACAGGGCCAGATACGCAGTATTTT

clone size: -
D gene: -
V gene: TRBV4-1
J gene: TRBJ2-1
CDR3 protein: CASSQGDRLHNEQFF
CDR3 DNA: TGCGCCAGCAGCCAAGGAGACAGGCTACACAATGAGCAGTTCTTC

clone size: -
D gene: -
V gene: TRBV19
J gene: TRBJ1-5
CDR3 protein: CASSSSQGSNQPQHF
CDR3 DNA: TGTGCCAGTAGTTCATCTCAGGGGAGCAATCAGCCCCAGCATTTT

clone size: -
D gene: -
V gene: TRBV19
J gene: TRBJ1-1
CDR3 protein: CASSIGGRSHTEAFF
CDR3 DNA: TGTGCCAGTAGTATCGGTGGCAGGTCACACACTGAAGCTTTCTTT

clone size: -
D gene: TRBD1
V gene: TRBV27
J gene: TRBJ2-1
CDR3 protein: CASSLAVTGSHEQFF
CDR3 DNA: TGTGCCAGCAGTTTAGCAGTGACAGGGAGCCATGAGCAGTTCTTC

clone size: -
D gene: -
V gene: TRBV28
J gene: TRBJ2-7
CDR3 protein: CASSQVYQDSYEQYF
CDR3 DNA: TGTGCCAGCAGCCAAGTTTACCAGGACTCCTACGAGCAGTACTTC

clone size: -
D gene: -
V gene: TRBV4-2
J gene: TRBJ1-1
CDR3 protein: CASSPYEKMNTEAFF
CDR3 DNA: TGTGCCAGCAGCCCTTACGAGAAAATGAACACTGAAGCTTTCTTT